The source of this TCR beta chain is a study of blood T cell repertoires in COVID-19. CDR1 and CDR2 (germline): KGHSH, LQKENI. The CDR3 is made up of 15 amino acids. The V end was cut by 1 base, the J end by 5 bases, with 11 bases between. Two consecutive negative NP/OP PCR tests, clearance, or resolved symptoms defined Cohort 3 recovery. Some clones are missing from TCRdb's copy, which holds only in-frame ones; the method was immunoSEQ multiplex PCR. Of approximately 300,000 clones detected, just over 85% appear once; the ten largest clones hold about 10%. The specimen was PBMCs or T cells enriched from blood (not recorded which). The clonotype comes from a woman under 30 who had recovered from COVID-19. The gene calls are TRBV18 and TRBJ1-4; D is possibly TRBD1 (5 bases). The chain's CDR3 is CASSPRDGANEKLFF. The CDR3 region has the DNA TGTGCCAGCTCACCACGTGATGGGGCAAATGAAAAACTGTTTTTT.